This passage covers 5 T cell receptor beta chains from one sample sequenced in a study of cytomegalovirus exposure and HLA in healthy donors (dated by TCRdb to about 2017). Library preparation used the immunoSEQ multiplex PCR assay. A mixture of 60 forward primers for TCR Vbeta segments and 13 reverse primers for TCR Jbeta segments was used in the multiplex PCR. TCRdb re-hosts the immuneACCESS table, in-frame sequences only. Its copies lack some clones; in the studies checked, an unresolved V gene accounts for under half of them, and the cause for the rest is not known. Recorded for this sample are 180,000 or so clones; about four fifths of them occurred a single time. Approximately 2.9% of the sample is held by the ten biggest clonotypes. Sequencing was carried out using PBMCs. The receptors were sampled from a female donor in good health and CMV-seronegative.

The V gene is TRBV4-1, the J gene TRBJ2-7, with 8 bases that match TRBD1. This CDR3 has 15 amino acids. Germline V lookup: CDR1 MGHRA, CDR2 YSYEKL. Germline trimming cut 1 base from V and 4 bases from J; bases unmatched to any gene: 6. The CDR3 protein is CASSQVWGQEYEQYF. The CDR3 region has the DNA TGCGCCAGCAGCCAAGTTTGGGGACAGGAATACGAGCAGTACTTC.

This clone appeared a single time. V usage is TRBV7-6 and J usage is TRBJ1-1; 9 positions agree with TRBD1. The CDR3 consists of 16 residues. Unmatched junction bases numbered 11, after V lost 5 bases and J lost 4 bases. CDR1 and CDR2 (germline): SGHVS, FNYEAQ. CDR3 protein: CASSGRTGARGTEAFF. Written as DNA, the CDR3 is TGTGCCAGCAGCGGTCGGACAGGGGCCCGGGGCACTGAAGCTTTCTTT.

The table lists this clone with a few counts. J is TRBJ2-2 and V is TRBV10-3, with D perhaps matching TRBD1 (5 bases). The CDR3 is 14 amino acids. Germline V gene lookup returns CDR1 ENHRY and CDR2 SYGVKD. The V end lost 4 bases, the J end lost 3 bases, and 9 bases lay between the germline ends. CDR3 nucleotide sequence: TGTGCCATCAGTGTATCCAGGGACACCGGGGAGCTGTTTTTT. It codes for CAISVSRDTGELFF.

The chain has TRBV5-1 and TRBJ1-6; 7 bases agree with TRBD1. The germline gives CDR1 SGHRS, CDR2 YFSETQ. This CDR3 contains 14 residues. Trimming cost V 4 bases and J 7 bases; bases outside gene matches: 5. The chain's CDR3 is CASSPGQMNSPLHF. The CDR3 region has the DNA TGCGCCAGCAGCCCGGGACAGATGAATTCACCCCTCCACTTT.

In nucleotides, the CDR3 is TGTGCCAGCAGCGTAGAGCTAGCGGGGGGCTGGGAGACCCAGTACTTC. Its translation is CASSVELAGGWETQYF. This chain uses TRBV9 with TRBJ2-5; 11 nucleotides match TRBD2. Germline lookup yields CDR1 SGDLS and CDR2 YYNGEE. This CDR3 has 16 residues. The ends lost 0 bases at V and 5 bases at J; junction bases unmatched: 6.